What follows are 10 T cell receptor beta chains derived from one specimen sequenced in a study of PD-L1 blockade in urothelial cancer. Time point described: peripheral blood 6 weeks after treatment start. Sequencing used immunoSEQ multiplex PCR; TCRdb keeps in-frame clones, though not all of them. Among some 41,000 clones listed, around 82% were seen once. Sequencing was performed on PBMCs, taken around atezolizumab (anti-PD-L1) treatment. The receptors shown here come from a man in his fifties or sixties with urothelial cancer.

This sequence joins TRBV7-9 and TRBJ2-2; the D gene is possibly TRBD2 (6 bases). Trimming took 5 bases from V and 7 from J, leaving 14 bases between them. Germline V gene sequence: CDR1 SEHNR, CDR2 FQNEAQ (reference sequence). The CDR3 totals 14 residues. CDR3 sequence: CASSPGGMNGELFF. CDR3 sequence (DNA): TGTGCCAGCAGCCCCGGAGGGATGAACGGGGAGCTGTTTTTT. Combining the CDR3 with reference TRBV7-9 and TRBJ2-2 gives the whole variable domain DTGVSQNPRHKITKRGQNVTFRCDPISEHNRLYWYRQTLGQGPEFLTYFQNEAQLEKSRLLSDRFSAERPKGSFSTLEIQRTEQGDSAMYLCASSPGGMNGELFFGEGSRLTVL.

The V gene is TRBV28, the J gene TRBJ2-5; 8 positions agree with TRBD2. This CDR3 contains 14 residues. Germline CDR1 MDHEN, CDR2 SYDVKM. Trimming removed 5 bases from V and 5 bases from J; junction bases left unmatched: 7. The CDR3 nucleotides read TGTGCCAGCAGTGGCGGGGGGCCGGTTGAGACCCAGTACTTC. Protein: CASSGGGPVETQYF.

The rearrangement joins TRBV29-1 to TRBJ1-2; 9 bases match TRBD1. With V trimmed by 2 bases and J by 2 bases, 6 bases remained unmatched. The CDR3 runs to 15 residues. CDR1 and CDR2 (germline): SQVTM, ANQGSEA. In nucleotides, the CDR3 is TGCAGCGTTGAACTGACAGGGGGTGAGAACTATGGCTACACCTTC. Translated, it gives CSVELTGGENYGYTF.

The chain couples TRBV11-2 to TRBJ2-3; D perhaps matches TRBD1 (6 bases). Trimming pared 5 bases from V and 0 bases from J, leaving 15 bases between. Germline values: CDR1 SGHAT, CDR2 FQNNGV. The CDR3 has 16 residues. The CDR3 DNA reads TGTGCCAGCAGCGACGGACAGATCTTTAGCACAGATACGCAGTATTTT. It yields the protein CASSDGQIFSTDTQYF.

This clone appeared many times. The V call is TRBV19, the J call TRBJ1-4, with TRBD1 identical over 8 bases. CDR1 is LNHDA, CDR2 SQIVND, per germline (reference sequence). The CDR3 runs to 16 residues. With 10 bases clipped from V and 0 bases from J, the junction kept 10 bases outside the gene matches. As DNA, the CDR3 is TGTGCCACCCCGACAGGGGTGGCCCCAACTAATGAAAAACTGTTTTTT. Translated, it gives CATPTGVAPTNEKLFF. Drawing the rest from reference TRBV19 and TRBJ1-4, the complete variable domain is DGGITQSPKYLFRKEGQNVTLSCEQNLNHDAMYWYRQDPGQGLRLIYYSQIVNDFQKGDIAEGYSVSREKKESFPLTVTSAQKNPTAFYLCATPTGVAPTNEKLFFGSGTQLSVL.

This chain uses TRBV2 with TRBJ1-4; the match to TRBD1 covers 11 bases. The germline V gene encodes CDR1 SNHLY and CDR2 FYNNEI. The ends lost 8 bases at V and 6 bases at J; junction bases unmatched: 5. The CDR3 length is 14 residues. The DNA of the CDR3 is TGTGCCAGCGGACAGGGGGCCCTCTATGAAAAACTGTTTTTT. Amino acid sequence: CASGQGALYEKLFF.

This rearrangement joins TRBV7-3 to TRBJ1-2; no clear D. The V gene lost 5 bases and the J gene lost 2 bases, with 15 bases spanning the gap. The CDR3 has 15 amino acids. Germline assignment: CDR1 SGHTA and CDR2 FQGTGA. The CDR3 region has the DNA TGTGCCAGCAGCCCGACGGAGGATCTGAACTATGGCTACACCTTC. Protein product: CASSPTEDLNYGYTF.

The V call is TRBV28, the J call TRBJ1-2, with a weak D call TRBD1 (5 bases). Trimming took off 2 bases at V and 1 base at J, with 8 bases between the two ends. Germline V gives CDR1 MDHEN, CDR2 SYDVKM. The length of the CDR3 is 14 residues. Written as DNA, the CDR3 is TGTGCCAGCAGTTTAACCCAGGGTAACTATGGCTACACCTTC. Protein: CASSLTQGNYGYTF.

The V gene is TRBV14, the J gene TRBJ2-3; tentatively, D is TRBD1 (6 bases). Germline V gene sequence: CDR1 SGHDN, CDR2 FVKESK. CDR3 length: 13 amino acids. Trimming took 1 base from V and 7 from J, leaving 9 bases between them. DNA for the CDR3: TGTGCCAGCAGCCAAGTGGGGGCTAATACGCAGTATTTT. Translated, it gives CASSQVGANTQYF.

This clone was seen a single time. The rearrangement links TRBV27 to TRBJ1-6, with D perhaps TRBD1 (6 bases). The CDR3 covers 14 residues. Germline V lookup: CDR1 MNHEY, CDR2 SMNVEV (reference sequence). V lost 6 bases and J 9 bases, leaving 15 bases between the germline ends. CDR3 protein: CASSSRGGVSPLHF. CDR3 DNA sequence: TGTGCCAGCAGCTCCCGAGGGGGTGTTTCACCCCTCCACTTT.